This T cell receptor (beta chain) was recovered during a study of identical twins. Regarding the study as a whole: Out-of-frame alpha sequences that twins shared showed excess low generation probability.

V lost 3 bases, J lost 5 bases, and 11 bases lay in between. The CDR3 consists of 14 residues. Each CDR3 protein is one row after TCRdb ran MiXCR on the 5' RACE reads. The table lists 500,000 to 550,000 distinct CDR3 sequences, 20% to 25% of them singletons, with about 0.91% in the top ten. This clonotype was observed a few times. Its antigen is not identified. This sample also appeared in a second study, on T cells expressing NK-cell markers.

The specimen sequenced was CD4+ T cells sorted from blood. The TCR originated in a woman aged 18-35 years in good health. The J gene is TRBJ1-3, the V gene TRBV12-3 or TRBV12-4; a possible D gene is TRBD1 (5 bases). This CDR3 is CASSFAGIRNTIYF. Written as DNA, the CDR3 is TGTGCCAGCAGTTTCGCAGGGATCCGAAACACCATATATTTT.